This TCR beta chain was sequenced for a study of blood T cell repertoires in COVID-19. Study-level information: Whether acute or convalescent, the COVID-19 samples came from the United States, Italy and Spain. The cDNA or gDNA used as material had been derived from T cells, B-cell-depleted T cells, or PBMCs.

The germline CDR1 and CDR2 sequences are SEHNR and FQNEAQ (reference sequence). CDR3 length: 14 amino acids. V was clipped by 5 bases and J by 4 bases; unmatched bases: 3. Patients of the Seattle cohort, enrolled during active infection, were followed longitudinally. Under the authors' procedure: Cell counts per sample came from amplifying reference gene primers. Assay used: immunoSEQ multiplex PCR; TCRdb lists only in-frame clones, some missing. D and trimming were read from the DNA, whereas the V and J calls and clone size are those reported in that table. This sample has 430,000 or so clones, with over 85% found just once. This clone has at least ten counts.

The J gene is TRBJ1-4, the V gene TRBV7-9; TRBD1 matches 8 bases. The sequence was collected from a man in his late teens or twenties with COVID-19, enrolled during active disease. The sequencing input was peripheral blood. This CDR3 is CASSPDRGNEKLFF. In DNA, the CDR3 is TGTGCCAGCAGCCCCGACAGGGGTAATGAAAAACTGTTTTTT.